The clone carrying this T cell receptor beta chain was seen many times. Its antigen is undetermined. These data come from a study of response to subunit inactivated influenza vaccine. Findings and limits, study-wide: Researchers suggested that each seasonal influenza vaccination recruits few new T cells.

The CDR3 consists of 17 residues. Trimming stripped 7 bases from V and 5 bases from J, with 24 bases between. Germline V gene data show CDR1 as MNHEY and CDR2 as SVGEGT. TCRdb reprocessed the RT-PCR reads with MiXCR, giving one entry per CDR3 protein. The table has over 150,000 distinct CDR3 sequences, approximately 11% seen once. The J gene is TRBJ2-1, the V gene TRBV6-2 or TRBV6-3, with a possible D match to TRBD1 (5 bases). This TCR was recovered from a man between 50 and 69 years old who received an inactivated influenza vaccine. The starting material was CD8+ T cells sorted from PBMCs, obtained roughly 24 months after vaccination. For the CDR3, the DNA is TGTGCCAGCACCCTTAATCCCTTCCCGACAGCTAACAATGAGCAGTTCTTC. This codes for CASTLNPFPTANNEQFF.